This T cell receptor (beta chain) was identified in a study of T cell repertoires in ileal Crohn's disease. Overall study: Patients had a median roughly 7.9-year disease duration, and less than 40% were active smokers. Thiopurines (approximately 10) or anti-TNF agents (more than 17) were given postoperatively to about half. All patients had surgery for stricturing (approximately 60%) or penetrating (about 40%) disease.

TCRB immunosequencing input was about 520 nanograms of biopsy DNA per sample. Sequenced by immunoSEQ multiplex PCR; TCRdb stores in-frame clones only, minus some. The sample consists of under 7,000 clones, 75% to 90% of them appearing once. Sequences were obtained from ileal tissue. The TCR comes from an adult with Crohn's disease.

The CDR3 spells CASSLAASYTGELFF. CDR3 sequence (DNA): TGTGCCAGCAGCTTAGCGGCCTCCTACACCGGGGAGCTGTTTTTT. V gene TRBV7-2 combines with J gene TRBJ2-2, with D unresolved. V was clipped by 0 bases and J by 3 bases, with 8 bases between them. Germline V lookup: CDR1 SGHTA, CDR2 FQGNSA. The CDR3 covers 15 residues.